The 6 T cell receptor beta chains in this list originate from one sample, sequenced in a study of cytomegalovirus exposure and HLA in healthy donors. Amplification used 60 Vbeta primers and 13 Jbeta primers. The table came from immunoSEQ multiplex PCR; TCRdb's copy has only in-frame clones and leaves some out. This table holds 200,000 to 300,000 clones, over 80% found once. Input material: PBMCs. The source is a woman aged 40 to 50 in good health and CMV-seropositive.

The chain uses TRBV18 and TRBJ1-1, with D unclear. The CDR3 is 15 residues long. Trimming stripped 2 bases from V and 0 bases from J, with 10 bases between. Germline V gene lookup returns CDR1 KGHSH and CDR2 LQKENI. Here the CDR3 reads CASSPARVLNTEAFF. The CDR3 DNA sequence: TGTGCCAGCTCACCAGCGCGGGTCCTGAACACTGAAGCTTTCTTT.

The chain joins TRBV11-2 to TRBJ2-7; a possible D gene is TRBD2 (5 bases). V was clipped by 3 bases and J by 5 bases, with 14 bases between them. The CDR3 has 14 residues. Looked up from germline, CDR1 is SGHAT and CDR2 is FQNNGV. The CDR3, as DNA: TGTGCCAGCAGCTTGGGAGATATATGGGACGAGCAGTACTTC. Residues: CASSLGDIWDEQYF.

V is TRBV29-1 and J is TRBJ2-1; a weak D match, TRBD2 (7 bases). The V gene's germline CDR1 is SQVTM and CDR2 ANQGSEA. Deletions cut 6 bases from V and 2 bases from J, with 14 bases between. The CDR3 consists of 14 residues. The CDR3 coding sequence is TGCAGCGTCCCCAACGGGGGGCCCTACAATGAGCAGTTCTTC. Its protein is CSVPNGGPYNEQFF.

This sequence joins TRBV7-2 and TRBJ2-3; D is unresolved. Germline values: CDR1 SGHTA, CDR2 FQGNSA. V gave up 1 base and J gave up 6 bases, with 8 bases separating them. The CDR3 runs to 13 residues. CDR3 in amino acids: CASSLGAQDTQYF. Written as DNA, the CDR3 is TGTGCCAGCAGCTTAGGGGCCCAGGATACGCAGTATTTT.

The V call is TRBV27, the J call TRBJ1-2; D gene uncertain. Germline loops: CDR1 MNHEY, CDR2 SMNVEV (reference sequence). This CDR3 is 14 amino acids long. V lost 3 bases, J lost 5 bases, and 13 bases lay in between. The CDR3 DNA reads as TGTGCCAGCAGTTTGAAAGGACGGACTTATGGCTACACCTTC. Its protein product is CASSLKGRTYGYTF.

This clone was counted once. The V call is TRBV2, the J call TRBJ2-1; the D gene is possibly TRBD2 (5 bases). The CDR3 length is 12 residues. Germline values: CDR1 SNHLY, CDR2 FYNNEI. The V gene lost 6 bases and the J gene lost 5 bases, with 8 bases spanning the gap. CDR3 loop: CASRELDNEQFF. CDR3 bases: TGTGCCAGCAGGGAACTAGACAATGAGCAGTTCTTC.